This T cell receptor beta chain was sequenced in a study of cytomegalovirus exposure and HLA in healthy donors. A word on this clone: Its target is unknown.

CDR3 length equals 14 residues. The germline CDR1 and CDR2 sequences are SQVTM and ANQGSEA. The V segment lost 6 bases and the J segment 5 bases; nucleotides outside the gene matches: 8. Everyone who donated was a healthy bone marrow donor. The study ran its PCR with 60 Vbeta and 13 Jbeta primers. Clones were read by immunoSEQ multiplex PCR, and TCRdb kept only the in-frame ones, dropping some. The table lists about 130,000 clones, 65% to 80% of them singletons. Study-wide results and caveats: Most likely, a cluster of highly shared sequence variants arose as a sequencing artifact. Researchers catalogued about 150 TCR beta chains as cytomegalovirus-associated.

The specimen sequenced was PBMCs. The TCR comes from a man aged 40-50 years in good health and CMV-seropositive. The rearrangement links TRBV29-1 to TRBJ2-7, with TRBD1 identical over 12 bases. This CDR3 is CSVARGQGADEQYF. CDR3 nucleotide sequence: TGCAGCGTCGCCCGGGGACAGGGGGCAGACGAGCAGTACTTC.